The 14 T cell receptor beta chains below all came from one sample that was sequenced in a study of control samples from healthy donors and cancer patients. Produced via immunoSEQ multiplex PCR; TCRdb's table is partial and in-frame only. The repertoire holds around 90,000 clones, with 85% as singletons. Sequenced input: blood. These receptors all stem from a man in his thirties or forties in good health.

J is TRBJ1-1 and V is TRBV12-5; 7 bases map to TRBD1. CDR1 and CDR2 (germline): LGHNT, FRNRAP. The V and J ends lost 0 bases and 5 bases, in that order; junction bases with no gene match: 9. This CDR3 contains 16 residues. The CDR3 region is CASGLVLPSRGTEAFF. In DNA form, the CDR3 reads TGTGCTAGTGGTTTGGTTCTACCCTCCAGGGGGACTGAAGCTTTCTTT. The entire variable domain, with the rest obtained from reference TRBV12-5 and TRBJ1-1, is as follows: DARVTQTPRHKVTEMGQEVTMRCQPILGHNTVFWYRQTMMQGLELLAYFRNRAPLDDSGMPKDRFSAEMPDATLATLKIQPSEPRDSAVYFCASGLVLPSRGTEAFFGQGTRLTVV.

The CDR3 protein is CAWSGGTSGANVLTF. CDR3 bases: TGTGCCTGGAGTGGGGGGACCTCTGGGGCCAACGTCCTGACTTTC. This rearrangement joins TRBV30 to TRBJ2-6, with D perhaps given as TRBD1 or TRBD2 (5 bases each). The V end was cut by 1 base, the J end by 0 bases, with 7 bases between. The germline CDR1 and CDR2 sequences are GTSNPN and SVGIG (reference sequence). CDR3 length equals 15 residues. The variable domain in full, completed from reference TRBV30 and TRBJ2-6, reads SQTIHQWPATLVQPVGSPLSLECTVEGTSNPNLYWYRQAAGRGLQLLFYSVGIGQISSEVPQNLSASRPQDRQFILSSKKLLLSDSGFYLCAWSGGTSGANVLTFGAGSRLTVL.

This clone was detected a few times. This rearrangement joins TRBV7-9 to TRBJ2-3; perhaps TRBD2 as D (7 bases). Trimming cost V 5 bases and J 4 bases, with 16 bases left between them. The germline CDR1 and CDR2 sequences are SEHNR and FQNEAQ (reference sequence). This CDR3 has 15 amino acids. Here the CDR3 DNA reads TGTGCCAGCAGCCCTATCCGGGGGGCGGCAGATACGCAGTATTTT. Translated, it gives CASSPIRGAADTQYF. The full variable domain, completed using reference TRBV7-9 and TRBJ2-3, is DTGVSQNPRHKITKRGQNVTFRCDPISEHNRLYWYRQTLGQGPEFLTYFQNEAQLEKSRLLSDRFSAERPKGSFSTLEIQRTEQGDSAMYLCASSPIRGAADTQYFGPGTRLTVL.

The J gene is TRBJ2-7, the V gene TRBV5-1, with TRBD2 matching over 7 bases. CDR1 SGHRS and CDR2 YFSETQ come from the germline V gene. The CDR3 covers 14 residues. With 5 bases clipped from V and 5 bases from J, the junction kept 10 bases outside the gene matches. The CDR3 DNA follows: TGCGCCAGCAGGGGCGGCAGGGAGGGACACGAGCAGTACTTC. Amino acid sequence: CASRGGREGHEQYF.

This clone occurred a few times. The chain uses TRBV5-6 and TRBJ2-3; D is tentatively TRBD1 or TRBD2 (5 bases each). Deletions cut 6 bases from V and 2 bases from J, with 10 bases between. This CDR3 is 13 amino acids long. Per the germline V gene, CDR1 is SGHDT and CDR2 is YYEEEE. The CDR3 coding sequence is TGTGCCAGCACCCGGGACGCCACAGATACGCAGTATTTT. Amino acids: CASTRDATDTQYF. The entire variable domain, with the rest obtained from reference TRBV5-6 and TRBJ2-3, is as follows: DAGVTQSPTHLIKTRGQQVTLRCSPKSGHDTVSWYQQALGQGPQFIFQYYEEEERQRGNFPDRFSGHQFPNYSSELNVNALLLGDSALYLCASTRDATDTQYFGPGTRLTVL.

The chain joins TRBV5-4 to TRBJ2-7; TRBD2 aligns across 8 bases. Germline CDR1 and CDR2: SGHNT and YYREEE (reference sequence). V shed 4 bases and J 3 bases; nucleotides not matched to a gene: 6. The CDR3 contains 14 residues. The CDR3 loop reads CASSASGTSYEQYF. The CDR3 DNA is TGTGCCAGCAGCGCGTCCGGGACTAGCTACGAGCAGTACTTC.

The rearrangement joins TRBV19 to TRBJ1-5; maybe TRBD1 (6 bases). Germline V gene data show CDR1 as LNHDA and CDR2 as SQIVND (reference sequence). The CDR3 runs 17 residues. V was shortened by 0 bases and J by 7 bases, with 19 bases between the two germline ends. The CDR3 is CASSIELGHTRRQPQHF. The CDR3 DNA is TGTGCCAGTAGTATAGAATTGGGACACACCCGACGCCAGCCCCAGCATTTT.

In this sample, this clone turned up a few times. This chain connects TRBV3-1 (or the pseudogene TRBV3-2) to TRBJ1-6; TRBD1 agrees at 7 bases. CDR3 length equals 15 residues. Germline trimming cut 1 base from V and 7 bases from J; bases unmatched to any gene: 4. Germline V CDR1 and CDR2: LGHDT, YNNKEL (reference sequence). The CDR3 nucleotides are TGTGCCAGCAGCCAAGGGTCAGGGGGGAATTCACCCCTCCACTTT. Translating gives CASSQGSGGNSPLHF.

The rearrangement uses TRBV7-9 and TRBJ2-7; TRBD1 matches at 8 bases. This CDR3 is built from 17 residues. In germline, CDR1 is SEHNR, CDR2 FQNEAQ (reference sequence). Trimming at V came to 0 bases and at J to 2 bases, leaving 9 bases not matched to a gene. The CDR3 bases are TGTGCCAGCAGCTTAGCGCGGAGGGCAGGGGGCACCTACGAGCAGTACTTC. It is translated as CASSLARRAGGTYEQYF. The full variable domain, its missing parts supplied by reference TRBV7-9 and TRBJ2-7, is DTGVSQNPRHKITKRGQNVTFRCDPISEHNRLYWYRQTLGQGPEFLTYFQNEAQLEKSRLLSDRFSAERPKGSFSTLEIQRTEQGDSAMYLCASSLARRAGGTYEQYFGPGTRLTVT.

The CDR3 loop is CASRDRGGISNEQFF. In DNA, the CDR3 is TGCGCCAGCAGGGACCGGGGGGGCATTAGCAATGAGCAGTTCTTC. V usage is TRBV4-1 and J usage is TRBJ2-1; 8 positions match TRBD2. CDR3 length equals 15 residues. The germline V gene encodes CDR1 MGHRA and CDR2 YSYEKL. The V segment lost 6 bases and the J segment 6 bases; nucleotides outside the gene matches: 10.

This clone turned up a few times. The chain uses TRBV18 and TRBJ2-2; D remains ambiguous. The V end lost 3 bases, the J end lost 3 bases, and 8 bases lay between the germline ends. The CDR3 covers 14 residues. Per germline, CDR1 KGHSH and CDR2 LQKENI. The CDR3 coding sequence is TGTGCCAGCTCACCCAGACGGGACACCGGGGAGCTGTTTTTT. Translated: CASSPRRDTGELFF.

The chain employs TRBV11-2 and TRBJ2-2; no definite D call. V was clipped by 1 base and J by 1 base, with 4 bases between them. The CDR3 is made up of 14 amino acids. CDR1 and CDR2 (germline): SGHAT, FQNNGV. The CDR3 region is CASSLARNTGELFF. Here the CDR3 DNA reads TGTGCCAGCAGCTTAGCAAGGAACACCGGGGAGCTGTTTTTT.

The chain joins TRBV14 to TRBJ2-4; 7 nucleotides match TRBD2. CDR3 size: 14 residues. Trimming took 3 bases from V and 3 from J; bases not matched to a gene: 2. CDR1 is SGHDN and CDR2 is FVKESK in the germline V gene. The chain's CDR3 is CASSHSGGKNIQYF. The CDR3 DNA sequence: TGTGCCAGCAGCCACTCGGGGGGCAAAAACATTCAGTACTTC.

The chain couples TRBV7-9 to TRBJ1-4; no reliable D call. V shed 0 bases and J shed 5 bases, with 4 bases lying between them. Germline V gene sequence: CDR1 SEHNR, CDR2 FQNEAQ (reference sequence). This CDR3 contains 13 residues. CDR3 DNA: TGTGCCAGCAGCTTAGCCGCGAATGAAAAACTGTTTTTT. Translating gives CASSLAANEKLFF.